This record covers a single T cell receptor beta chain. J lost 2 bases, V lost 5 bases, and 6 bases had no gene match. CDR1 and CDR2 from the germline V gene are SGHKS and YYEKEE (reference sequence). This CDR3 is 15 amino acids long. This sample is part of a study of control samples from healthy donors and cancer patients. Profiled with immunoSEQ multiplex PCR; TCRdb holds only in-frame clones, not every one. There are roughly 69,000 clones in the sample; around 87% occur only once, and about 2.2% lies in the top ten. This clonotype originated in a woman between 50 and 59 years old with head and neck cancer. The V call is TRBV5-5, the J call TRBJ2-1, with TRBD1 matching over 8 bases. The material sequenced was PBMCs. The CDR3 nucleotides read TGTGCCAGCAGTCCGACAGGGGAAACCTACAATGAGCAGTTCTTC. This translates into CASSPTGETYNEQFF. Complete variable domain (other parts from reference TRBV5-5 and TRBJ2-1): DAGVTQSPTHLIKTRGQQVTLRCSPISGHKSVSWYQQVLGQGPQFIFQYYEKEERGRGNFPDRFSARQFPNYSSELNVNALLLGDSALYLCASSPTGETYNEQFFGPGTRLTVL.